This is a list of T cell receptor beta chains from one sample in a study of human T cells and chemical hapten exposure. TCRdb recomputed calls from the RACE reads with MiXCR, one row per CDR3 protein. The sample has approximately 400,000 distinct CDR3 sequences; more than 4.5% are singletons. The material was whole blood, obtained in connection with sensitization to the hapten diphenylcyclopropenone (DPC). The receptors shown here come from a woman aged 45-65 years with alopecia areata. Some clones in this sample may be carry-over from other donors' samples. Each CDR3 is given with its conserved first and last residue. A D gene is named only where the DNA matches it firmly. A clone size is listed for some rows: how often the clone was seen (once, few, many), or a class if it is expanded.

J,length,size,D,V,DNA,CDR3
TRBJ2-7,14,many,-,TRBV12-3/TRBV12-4,TGTGCCAGCAGTTTTGAAGCTGGGCCCTACGAGCAGTACTTC,CASSFEAGPYEQYF
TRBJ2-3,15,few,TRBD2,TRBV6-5,TGTGCCACCATTAGCGGAAAGGGGAGGGCAGATACGCAGTATTTT,CATISGKGRADTQYF
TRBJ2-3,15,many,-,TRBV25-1,TGTGCCAGCAGTGAATATAGGGGGACCTCAGATACGCAGTATTTT,CASSEYRGTSDTQYF
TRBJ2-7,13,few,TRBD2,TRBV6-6,TGTGCCAGCGGTCCTGCGGGAGGGTACGAGCAGTACTTC,CASGPAGGYEQYF
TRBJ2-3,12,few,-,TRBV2,TGTGCCAGCAGCCGGGAACCCCATACGCAGTATTTT,CASSREPHTQYF
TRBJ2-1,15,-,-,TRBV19,TGTGCCAGTAGTATAGAGGCTAGATCCTACAATGAGCAGTTCTTC,CASSIEARSYNEQFF
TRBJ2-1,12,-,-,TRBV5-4,TGTGCCAGCAGCTTGGTTCCCTCTGAGCAGTTCTTC,CASSLVPSEQFF
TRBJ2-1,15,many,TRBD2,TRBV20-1,TGCAGTGCTCTAAATCCGCTAGCGGGAGTAAATGAGCAGTTCTTC,CSALNPLAGVNEQFF
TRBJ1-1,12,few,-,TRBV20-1,TGCAGTGCTCGCCGGGGATGGACTGAAGCTTTCTTT,CSARRGWTEAFF
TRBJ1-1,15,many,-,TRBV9,TGTGCCAGCAGCCCCCGGATGGGGCTGAACACTGAAGCTTTCTTT,CASSPRMGLNTEAFF
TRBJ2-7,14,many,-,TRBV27,TGTGCCAGCAGTCCACTACCGGGTCCCTACGAGCAGTACTTC,CASSPLPGPYEQYF
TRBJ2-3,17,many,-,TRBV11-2,TGTGCCAGCAGGCTCATTGGGGGCCCACATTCCACAGATACGCAGTATTTT,CASRLIGGPHSTDTQYF
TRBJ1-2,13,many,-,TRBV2,TGTGCCAGCAGTGACGGGCCACTGGCCAGCTACACCTTC,CASSDGPLASYTF
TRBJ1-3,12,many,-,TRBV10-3,TGTGCCATCAGTGAGCTGAGGGACACCATATATTTT,CAISELRDTIYF
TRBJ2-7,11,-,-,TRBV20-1,TGCAGTGTACAGGCCACCTACGAGCAGTACTTC,CSVQATYEQYF
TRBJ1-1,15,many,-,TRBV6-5,TGTGCCAGCAGTTACTCGATGTCCGGGAACACTGAAGCTTTCTTT,CASSYSMSGNTEAFF
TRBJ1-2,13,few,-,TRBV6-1,TGTGCCAGCAGTGAACAGGCCGCCTATGGCTACACCTTC,CASSEQAAYGYTF
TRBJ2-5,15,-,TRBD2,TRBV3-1,TGTGCCAGCAGCCCGCAGGCGGGGGGGCGGGAGACCCAGTACTTC,CASSPQAGGRETQYF
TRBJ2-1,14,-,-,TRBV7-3,TGTGCCAGCAGCCCCGGGACCAGCACGAATGAGCAGTTCTTC,CASSPGTSTNEQFF
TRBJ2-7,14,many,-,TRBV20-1,TGCAGTGCTAGAGAGACAGGCCGGGACTACGAGCAGTACTTC,CSARETGRDYEQYF
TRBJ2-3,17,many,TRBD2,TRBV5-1,TGCGCCAGCAGTAGGAGACTAGCGGGAGGTGGTACAGATACGCAGTATTTT,CASSRRLAGGGTDTQYF
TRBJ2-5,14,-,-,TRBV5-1,TGCGCCAGCAGCTTGCACGGCGGACAAGAGACCCAGTACTTC,CASSLHGGQETQYF
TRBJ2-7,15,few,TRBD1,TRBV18,TGTGCCAGCTCACGCGCCGGACAGGGTGCCTACGAGCAGTACTTC,CASSRAGQGAYEQYF
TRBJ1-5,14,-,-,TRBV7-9,TGTGCCAGCAGCTTAGATTCAGCGAATCAGCCCCAGCATTTT,CASSLDSANQPQHF
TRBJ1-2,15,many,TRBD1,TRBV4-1,TGCGCCAGCAGCCAACCGACAGGGTCGGTCTATGGCTACACCTTC,CASSQPTGSVYGYTF
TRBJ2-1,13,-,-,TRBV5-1,TGCGCCAGCAGCTTGGTGGGCCTCGATGAGCAGTTCTTC,CASSLVGLDEQFF
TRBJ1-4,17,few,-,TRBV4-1,TGCGCCAGCAGCCAAGATCTGGGGGGGAGGGCTAATGAAAAACTGTTTTTT,CASSQDLGGRANEKLFF
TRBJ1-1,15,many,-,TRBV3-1,TGTGCCAGCAGCCAAGTCCTGGCGCAGGGCACTGAAGCTTTCTTT,CASSQVLAQGTEAFF
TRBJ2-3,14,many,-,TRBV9,TGTGCCAGCAGCGTAGACCAGAGAACAGATACGCAGTATTTT,CASSVDQRTDTQYF
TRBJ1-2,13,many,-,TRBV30,TGTGCCTGGAGTGTGACCGCTAACTATGGCTACACCTTC,CAWSVTANYGYTF
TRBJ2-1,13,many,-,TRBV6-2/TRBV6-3,TGTGCCAGCAGCGACAGGATGGCTCCTGGGCAGTTCTTC,CASSDRMAPGQFF
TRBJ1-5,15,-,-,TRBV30,TGTGCCTGGACCCCCCAGGGACAACTGGATCAGCCCCAGCATTTT,CAWTPQGQLDQPQHF
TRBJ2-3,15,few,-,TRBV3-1,TGTGCCAGCAGCCAAAGCCAATTTAGCACAGATACGCAGTATTTT,CASSQSQFSTDTQYF
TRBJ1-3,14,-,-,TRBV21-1,TGTGCCAGCAGTCCGAAGAGGACAGGCCGGGAGCTGTATTTT,CASSPKRTGRELYF
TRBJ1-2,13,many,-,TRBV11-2,TGTGCCAGCAGCGGGGACGGCATCTATGGCTACACCTTC,CASSGDGIYGYTF
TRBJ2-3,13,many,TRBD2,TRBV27,TGTGCCAGCAAGGAGGGAGGGCCAAATGCGCAGTATTTT,CASKEGGPNAQYF
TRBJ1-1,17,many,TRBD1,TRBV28,TGTGCCAGCAGTTTATTGGGACAGGGGGCCATGAACACTGAAGCTTTCTTT,CASSLLGQGAMNTEAFF
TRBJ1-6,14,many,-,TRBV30,TGTGCCTGGAGTCCCGGACAGCAGCATTCACCCCTCCACTTT,CAWSPGQQHSPLHF
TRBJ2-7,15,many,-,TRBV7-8,TGTGCCAGCAGCTCCGTCCCTCGGAAGGGTTACGAGCAGTACTTC,CASSSVPRKGYEQYF
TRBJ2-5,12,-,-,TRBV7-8,TGTGCCAGCAGCCCCGACGGAGCCACTTCGAACTTC,CASSPDGATSNF
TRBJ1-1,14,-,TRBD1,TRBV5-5,TGTGCCAGCAGCCGGACAGGGGCTGGGGCTGAAGCTTTCTTT,CASSRTGAGAEAFF
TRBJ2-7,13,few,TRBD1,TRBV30,TGTGCCTGGAGTTACGGGACAGTCTACGAGCAGTACTTC,CAWSYGTVYEQYF
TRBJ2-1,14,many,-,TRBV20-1,TGCAGTGCTAGAGATCTGACTAGTGTCAATGAGCAGTTCTTC,CSARDLTSVNEQFF
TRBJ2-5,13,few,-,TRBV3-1,TGTGCCAGCAGCCAAGTAAGAGCGGAGACCCAGTACTTC,CASSQVRAETQYF
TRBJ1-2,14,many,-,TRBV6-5,TGTGCCAGCAGGGGGGGGCCCGGCCCTTATGGCTACACCTTC,CASRGGPGPYGYTF
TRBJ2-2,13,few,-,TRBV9,TGTGCCAGCGCGCCTGGGGCGACCGGGGAGCTGTTTTTT,CASAPGATGELFF
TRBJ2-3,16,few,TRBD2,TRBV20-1,TGCAGTGCTAGAGATGTCCGAGCGGGAGATCTAGATACGCAGTATTTT,CSARDVRAGDLDTQYF